This T cell receptor beta chain was found in a study of cytotoxic CD8 clonotypes in ibrutinib-treated CLL. Overall study: Collecting the response samples happened after a median about eleven months of treatment, with a range of 6 to 36. Study-wide results and caveats: Public clonotypes were uncommon and contracted or stayed stable on treatment.

Comment on this clone: The antigen remains unidentified.

In germline, CDR1 is LGHNA, CDR2 YNFKEQ. The CDR3 totals 13 residues. V was shortened by 4 bases and J by 13 bases, with 17 bases between the two germline ends. Library input was around 2 micrograms of DNA from cryopreserved PBMCs. Sequencing used immunoSEQ multiplex PCR; TCRdb keeps in-frame clones, though not all of them. The sample holds 40,000 or so clones, roughly 70% seen once. The chain links TRBV4-2 to TRBJ2-1; D is possibly TRBD2 (6 bases). The sequence was obtained from a human donor with chronic lymphocytic leukemia. The source was PBMCs, collected at disease progression, from a patient treated with ibrutinib. CDR3 sequence: CASSPLGGTYQFF. CDR3 nucleotide sequence: TGTGCCAGCAGCCCCCTAGGAGGGACTTATCAGTTCTTC.